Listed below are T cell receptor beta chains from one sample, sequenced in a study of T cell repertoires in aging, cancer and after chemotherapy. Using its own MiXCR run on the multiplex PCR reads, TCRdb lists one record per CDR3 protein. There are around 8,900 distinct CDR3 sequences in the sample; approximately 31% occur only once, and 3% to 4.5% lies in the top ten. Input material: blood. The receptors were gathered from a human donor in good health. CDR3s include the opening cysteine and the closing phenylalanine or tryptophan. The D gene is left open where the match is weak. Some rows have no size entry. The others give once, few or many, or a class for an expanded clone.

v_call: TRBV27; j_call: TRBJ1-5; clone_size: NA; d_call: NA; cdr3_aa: CASSLGPNQPQHF; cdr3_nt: TGTGCCAGCAGCCTCGGCCCGAATCAGCCCCAGCATTTT
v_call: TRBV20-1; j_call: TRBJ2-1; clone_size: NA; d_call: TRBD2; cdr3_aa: CSARGGGGTNNEQFF; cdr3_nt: TGCAGTGCTAGGGGTGGCGGGGGGACTAACAATGAGCAGTTCTTC
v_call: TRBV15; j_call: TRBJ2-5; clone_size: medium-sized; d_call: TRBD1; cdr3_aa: CATSRAQGVRETQYF; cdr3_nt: TGTGCCACCAGCAGAGCCCAGGGGGTACGGGAGACCCAGTACTTC
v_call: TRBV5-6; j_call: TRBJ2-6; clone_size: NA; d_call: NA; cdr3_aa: CASSPLASARSGANVLTF; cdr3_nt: TGTGCCAGCAGCCCCCTGGCTAGCGCCCGCTCTGGGGCCAACGTCCTGACTTTC
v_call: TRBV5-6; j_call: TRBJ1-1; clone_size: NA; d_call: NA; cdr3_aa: CASSPPRGEAFF; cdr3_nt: TGTGCCAGCAGCCCCCCCAGGGGTGAAGCTTTCTTT
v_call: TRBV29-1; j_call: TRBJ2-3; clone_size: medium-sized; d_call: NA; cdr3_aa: CSVGRGDRKSYTDTQYF; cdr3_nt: TGCAGCGTTGGAAGGGGGGACAGAAAATCGTACACAGATACGCAGTATTTT
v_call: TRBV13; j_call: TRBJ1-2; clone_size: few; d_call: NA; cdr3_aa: CASSLDSRYGYTF; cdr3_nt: TGTGCCAGCAGCTTAGATTCCCGCTATGGCTACACCTTC
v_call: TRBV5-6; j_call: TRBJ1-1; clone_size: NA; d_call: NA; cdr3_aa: CASSSLTLGNTEAFF; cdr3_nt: TGTGCCAGCAGCTCCCTGACGTTAGGGAACACTGAAGCTTTCTTT
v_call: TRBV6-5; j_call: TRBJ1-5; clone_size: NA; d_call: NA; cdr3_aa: CASREQEFNQPQHF; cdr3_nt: TGTGCCAGCAGGGAACAGGAGTTCAATCAGCCCCAGCATTTT
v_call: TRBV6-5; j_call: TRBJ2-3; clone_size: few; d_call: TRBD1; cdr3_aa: CASRVQGGTDTQYF; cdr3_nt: TGTGCCAGCAGAGTACAGGGGGGCACAGATACGCAGTATTTT
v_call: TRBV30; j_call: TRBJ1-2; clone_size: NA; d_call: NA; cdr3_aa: CACLRGLGSYGYTF; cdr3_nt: TGTGCCTGTCTCCGGGGTTTGGGATCCTATGGCTACACCTTC
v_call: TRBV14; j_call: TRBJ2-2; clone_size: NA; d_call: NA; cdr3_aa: CASSHLDANTGELFF; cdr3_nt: TGTGCCAGCAGCCATCTTGACGCTAACACCGGGGAGCTGTTTTTT
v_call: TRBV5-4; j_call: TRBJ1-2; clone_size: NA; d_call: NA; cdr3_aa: CASSIGGIYGYTF; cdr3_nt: TGTGCCAGCAGCATTGGGGGGATCTATGGCTACACCTTC
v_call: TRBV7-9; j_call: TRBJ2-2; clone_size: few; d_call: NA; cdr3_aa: CASSLKQGVTGELFF; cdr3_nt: TGTGCCAGCAGCTTAAAACAGGGTGTGACCGGGGAGCTGTTTTTT
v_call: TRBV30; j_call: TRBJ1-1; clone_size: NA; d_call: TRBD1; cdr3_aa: CARDRKNTEAFF; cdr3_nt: TGTGCCCGGGACAGGAAGAACACTGAAGCTTTCTTT
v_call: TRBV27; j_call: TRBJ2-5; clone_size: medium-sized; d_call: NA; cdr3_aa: CASSSDSMIQYF; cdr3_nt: TGTGCCAGCAGTTCGGACAGTATGATCCAGTACTTC
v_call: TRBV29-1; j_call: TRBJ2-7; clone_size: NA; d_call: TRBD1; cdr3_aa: CSATPPGQYYEQYF; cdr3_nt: TGCAGCGCCACCCCCCCGGGACAGTACTACGAGCAGTACTTC
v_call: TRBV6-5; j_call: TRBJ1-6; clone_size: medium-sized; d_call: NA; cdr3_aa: CASSYGWISPLHF; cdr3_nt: TGTGCCAGCAGTTACGGCTGGATTTCACCCCTCCACTTT
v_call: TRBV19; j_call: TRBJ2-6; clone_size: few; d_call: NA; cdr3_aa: CASSFGSGANVLTF; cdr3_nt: TGTGCCAGTAGCTTCGGCTCTGGGGCCAACGTCCTGACTTTC
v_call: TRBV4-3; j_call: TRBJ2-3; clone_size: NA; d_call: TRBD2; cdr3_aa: CTSSQGEAGVYSTDTQYF; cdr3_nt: TGTACCAGCAGCCAAGGGGAGGCGGGGGTGTATAGCACAGATACGCAGTATTTT
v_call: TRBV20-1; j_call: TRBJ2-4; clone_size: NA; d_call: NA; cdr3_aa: CSASGGLIAKNIQYF; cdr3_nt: TGCAGTGCTAGCGGGGGGCTGATAGCCAAAAACATTCAGTACTTC
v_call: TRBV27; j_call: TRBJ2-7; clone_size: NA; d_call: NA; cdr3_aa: CARSPPGLLYEQYF; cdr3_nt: TGTGCCAGGAGTCCCCCGGGACTCCTCTACGAGCAGTACTTC
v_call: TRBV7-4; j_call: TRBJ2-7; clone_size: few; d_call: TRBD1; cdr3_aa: CASTLGGGTYEQYF; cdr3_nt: TGTGCCAGCACTTTAGGGGGCGGTACCTACGAGCAGTACTTC
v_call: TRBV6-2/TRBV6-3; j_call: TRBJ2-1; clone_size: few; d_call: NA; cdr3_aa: CASSLLDPYNEQFF; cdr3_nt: TGTGCCAGCAGTTTACTAGATCCTTACAATGAGCAGTTCTTC
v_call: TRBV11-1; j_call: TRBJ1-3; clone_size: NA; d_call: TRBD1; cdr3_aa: CASSFTGTASGNTIYF; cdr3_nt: TGTGCCAGCAGCTTCACCGGGACAGCATCTGGAAACACCATATATTTT
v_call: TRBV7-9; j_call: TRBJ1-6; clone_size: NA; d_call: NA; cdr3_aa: CASSYRYSGSPLHF; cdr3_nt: TGTGCCAGCAGCTATAGATACTCGGGATCACCCCTCCACTTT
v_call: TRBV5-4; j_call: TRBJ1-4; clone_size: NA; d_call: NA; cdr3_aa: CASSLGTNEKLFF; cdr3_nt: TGTGCCAGCAGCTTAGGAACTAATGAAAAACTGTTTTTT
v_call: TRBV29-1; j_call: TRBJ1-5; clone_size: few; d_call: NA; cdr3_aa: CSVGGGGRKDQPQHF; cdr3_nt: TGCAGCGTTGGGGGGGGGGGGAGAAAGGATCAGCCCCAGCATTTT
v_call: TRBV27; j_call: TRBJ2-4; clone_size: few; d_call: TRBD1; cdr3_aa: CASSSDRALKENIQYF; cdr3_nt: TGTGCCAGCAGTTCCGACAGGGCCCTTAAGGAAAACATTCAGTACTTC
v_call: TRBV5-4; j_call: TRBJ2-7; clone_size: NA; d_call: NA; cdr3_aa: CASSLGGRNHEQYF; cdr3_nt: TGTGCCAGCAGCTTGGGGGGGCGCAACCACGAGCAGTACTTC
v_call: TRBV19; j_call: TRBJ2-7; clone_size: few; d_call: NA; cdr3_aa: CASSPASGGAYEQYF; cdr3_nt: TGTGCCAGTAGTCCGGCATCAGGGGGGGCCTACGAGCAGTACTTC
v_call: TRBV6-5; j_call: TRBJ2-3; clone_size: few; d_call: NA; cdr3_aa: CASSYESPTDTQYF; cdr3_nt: TGTGCCAGCAGTTACGAGTCCCCCACAGATACGCAGTATTTT
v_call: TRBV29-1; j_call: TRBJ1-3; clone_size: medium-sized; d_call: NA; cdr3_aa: CSVSPYGDGNTIYF; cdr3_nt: TGCAGCGTTTCCCCGTATGGGGACGGAAACACCATATATTTT
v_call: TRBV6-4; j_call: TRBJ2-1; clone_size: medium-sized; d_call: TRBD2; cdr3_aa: CASSKTSGDYNEQFF; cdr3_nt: TGTGCCAGCAGTAAGACTAGCGGGGACTACAATGAGCAGTTCTTC
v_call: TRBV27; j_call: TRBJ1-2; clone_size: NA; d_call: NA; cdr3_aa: CASSWVGGVGYTF; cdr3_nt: TGTGCCAGCAGCTGGGTTGGGGGGGTTGGCTACACCTTC
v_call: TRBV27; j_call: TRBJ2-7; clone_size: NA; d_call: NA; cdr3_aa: CASISQSSYKQYF; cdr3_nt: TGTGCCAGCATTTCCCAAAGCTCCTACAAGCAGTACTTC
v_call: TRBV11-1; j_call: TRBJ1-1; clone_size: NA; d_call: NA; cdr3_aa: CASSSRGLNTEAFF; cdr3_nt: TGTGCCAGCAGCTCCAGGGGCTTGAACACTGAAGCTTTCTTT
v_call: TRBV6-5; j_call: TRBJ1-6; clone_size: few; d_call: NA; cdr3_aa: CASSYGGERNSPLHF; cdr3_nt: TGTGCCAGCAGTTACGGGGGGGAACGTAATTCACCCCTCCACTTT
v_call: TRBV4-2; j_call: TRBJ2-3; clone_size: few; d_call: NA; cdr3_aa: CASSQLGSAPDTQYF; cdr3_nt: TGCGCCAGCAGCCAACTGGGGTCCGCCCCAGATACGCAGTATTTT
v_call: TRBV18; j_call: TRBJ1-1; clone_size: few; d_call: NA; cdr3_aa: CASSPQGANTEAFF; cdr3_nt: TGTGCCAGCTCACCACAGGGCGCGAACACTGAAGCTTTCTTT
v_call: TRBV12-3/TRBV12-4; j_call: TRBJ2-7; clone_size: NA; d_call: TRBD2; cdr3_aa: CASSLRGGAYEQYF; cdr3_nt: TGTGCCAGCAGCCTTCGCGGGGGGGCCTACGAGCAGTACTTC
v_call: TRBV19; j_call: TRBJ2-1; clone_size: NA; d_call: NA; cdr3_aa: CASSIGAGYEQFF; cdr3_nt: TGTGCCAGTAGTATAGGGGCAGGGTATGAGCAGTTCTTC
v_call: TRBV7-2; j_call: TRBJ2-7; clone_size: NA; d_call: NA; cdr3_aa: CASIPPGAGGEQYF; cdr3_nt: TGTGCCAGCATCCCCCCAGGAGCGGGTGGGGAGCAGTACTTC
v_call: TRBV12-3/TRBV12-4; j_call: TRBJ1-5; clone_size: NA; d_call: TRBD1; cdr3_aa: CASIGQGLYQPQHF; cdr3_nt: TGTGCCAGCATTGGACAGGGTTTGTATCAGCCCCAGCATTTT
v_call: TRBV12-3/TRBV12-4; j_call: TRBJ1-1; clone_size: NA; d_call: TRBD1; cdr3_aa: CASSSNRGPAEAFF; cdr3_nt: TGTGCCAGCAGTTCAAACAGGGGGCCAGCTGAAGCTTTCTTT
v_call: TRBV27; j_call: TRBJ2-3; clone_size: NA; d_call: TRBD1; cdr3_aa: CASSLRADDRGRGDTQYF; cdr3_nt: TGTGCCAGCAGTTTACGGGCGGATGACAGGGGGCGCGGAGATACGCAGTATTTT
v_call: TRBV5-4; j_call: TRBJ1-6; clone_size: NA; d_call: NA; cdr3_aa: CASSPLQGGTTNSPLHF; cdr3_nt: TGTGCCAGCAGCCCCTTACAGGGAGGTACGACAAATTCACCCCTCCACTTT
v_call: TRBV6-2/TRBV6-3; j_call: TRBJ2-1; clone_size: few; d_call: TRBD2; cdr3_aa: CASSPGLAGPSSYNEQFF; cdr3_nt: TGTGCCAGCAGTCCTGGACTAGCGGGACCGAGCTCCTACAATGAGCAGTTCTTC
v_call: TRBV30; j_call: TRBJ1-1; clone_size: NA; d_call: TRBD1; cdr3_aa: CAWRGQDYTEAFF; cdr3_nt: TGTGCCTGGAGGGGACAGGATTACACTGAAGCTTTCTTT
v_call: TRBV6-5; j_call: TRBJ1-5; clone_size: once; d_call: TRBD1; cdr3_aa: CASSSQGVLSNQPQHF; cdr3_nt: TGTGCCAGCAGTTCACAGGGGGTCCTAAGCAATCAGCCCCAGCATTTT
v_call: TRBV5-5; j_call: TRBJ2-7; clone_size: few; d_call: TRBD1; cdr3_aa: CASGTRQGGVHQEQYF; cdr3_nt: TGTGCCAGCGGCACCCGACAGGGGGGAGTTCATCAAGAGCAGTACTTC
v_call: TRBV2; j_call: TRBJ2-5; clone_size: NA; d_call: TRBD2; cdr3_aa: CASSEMRGSGETQYF; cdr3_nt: TGTGCCAGCAGTGAAATGCGGGGGTCAGGTGAGACCCAGTACTTC
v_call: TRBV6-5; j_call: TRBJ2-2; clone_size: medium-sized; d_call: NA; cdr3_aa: CASSYSKASRGELFF; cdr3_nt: TGTGCCAGCAGTTACTCTAAGGCCAGCCGCGGGGAGCTGTTTTTT
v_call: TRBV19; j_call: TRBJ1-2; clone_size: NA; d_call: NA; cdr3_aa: CASTAGTSNNYGYTF; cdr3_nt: TGTGCCAGTACCGCCGGGACATCGAATAACTATGGCTACACCTTC
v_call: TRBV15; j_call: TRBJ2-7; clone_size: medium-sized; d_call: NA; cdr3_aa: CATSNPGHYEQYF; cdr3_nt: TGTGCCACCAGCAACCCAGGCCACTACGAGCAGTACTTC
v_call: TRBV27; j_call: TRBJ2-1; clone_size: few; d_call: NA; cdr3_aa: CASSLGTGYNEQFF; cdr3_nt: TGTGCCAGCAGTCTAGGGACGGGCTACAATGAGCAGTTCTTC
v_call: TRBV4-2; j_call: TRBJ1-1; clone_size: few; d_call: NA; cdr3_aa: CASSQAWDEAFF; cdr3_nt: TGTGCCAGCAGCCAGGCCTGGGATGAAGCTTTCTTT